A selection of T cell receptor beta chains follows, all from one sample in a study of CD8 T cells in Susac syndrome. TCRdb re-analysed the immunoSEQ multiplex PCR reads in MiXCR, keeping a single row per CDR3 protein. The sample includes 150,000 or so distinct CDR3 sequences, around 94% seen only once; the top ten take 0.14%. Sequenced input: CD4+ T cells from PBMCs. The receptors here all came from a human donor in good health. CDR3s include the opening cysteine and the closing phenylalanine or tryptophan. Each record gives: clone size, V gene, CDR3 length, D gene, J gene, CDR3 protein, CDR3 DNA. The D gene is left open where the match is weak. Clone size appears in some rows only: once, few, many, or a class for an expanded clone.

.,TRBV12-3/TRBV12-4,13,TRBD1,TRBJ2-1,CASSFADRNEQFF,TGTGCCAGCAGTTTCGCGGACAGGAATGAGCAGTTCTTC
.,TRBV20-1,14,.,TRBJ2-5,CSARDAVAAQAQYF,TGCAGTGCTAGAGATGCGGTGGCCGCCCAAGCCCAGTACTTC
.,TRBV29-1,14,.,TRBJ2-7,CSVERLTGSYEQYF,TGCAGCGTTGAAAGGCTAACCGGCTCCTACGAGCAGTACTTC
.,TRBV30,13,.,TRBJ2-1,CAWLMGSQVEQFF,TGTGCCTGGCTGATGGGCAGTCAAGTTGAGCAGTTCTTC
.,TRBV7-2,16,.,TRBJ1-2,CASSRRGTRDQPGYTF,TGTGCCAGCAGCCGACGGGGGACACGGGACCAACCTGGCTACACCTTC
.,TRBV3-1,12,.,TRBJ2-1,CASSHMSNEQFF,TGTGCCAGCAGCCATATGAGTAATGAGCAGTTCTTC
.,TRBV5-1,14,.,TRBJ2-2,CASALRTAGGELFF,TGCGCCAGCGCCCTTCGGACAGCGGGCGGGGAGCTGTTTTTT
.,TRBV20-1,13,.,TRBJ2-7,CSAPGSLGDEQYF,TGCAGTGCTCCCGGGAGCCTGGGGGACGAGCAGTACTTC
.,TRBV12-3/TRBV12-4,15,TRBD2,TRBJ2-1,CASSFRLADLDEQFF,TGTGCCAGCAGTTTCCGACTAGCGGACCTAGATGAGCAGTTCTTC
.,TRBV3-1,18,TRBD2,TRBJ2-3,CASSQEVPGGRGTDTQYF,TGTGCCAGCAGCCAAGAGGTACCGGGGGGGCGAGGGACAGATACGCAGTATTTT
.,TRBV23-1,14,.,TRBJ1-2,CASSQIRRGCGYTF,TGCGCCAGCAGTCAAATCCGTCGAGGGTGTGGCTACACCTTC
.,TRBV5-5,14,.,TRBJ2-7,CASSLAHRGLEQYF,TGTGCCAGCAGCTTGGCACACCGCGGCCTCGAGCAGTACTTC
.,TRBV3-1,14,TRBD1,TRBJ1-4,CASTAGQANEKLFF,TGTGCCAGCACCGCGGGACAGGCTAATGAAAAACTGTTTTTT
.,TRBV28,14,.,TRBJ1-1,CASSLGVLWTEAFF,TGTGCCAGCAGTTTAGGGGTCCTTTGGACTGAAGCTTTCTTT
.,TRBV18,15,.,TRBJ1-1,CASSPFQEVNTEAFF,TGTGCCAGCTCACCATTCCAGGAGGTGAACACTGAAGCTTTCTTT
.,TRBV28,14,.,TRBJ1-2,CASSLQEGGYGYTF,TGTGCCAGCAGCCTACAGGAGGGTGGCTATGGCTACACCTTC
.,TRBV10-3,14,TRBD2,TRBJ2-1,CAISGGGEDNEQFF,TGTGCCATCAGTGGCGGGGGGGAGGACAATGAGCAGTTCTTC
.,TRBV27,14,.,TRBJ1-6,CASRLDRINSPLHF,TGTGCCAGCAGACTTGACAGAATTAATTCACCCCTCCACTTT
.,TRBV28,15,TRBD2,TRBJ2-1,CASSPLAGGRNEQFF,TGTGCCAGCAGTCCACTAGCGGGGGGGCGCAATGAGCAGTTCTTC
once,TRBV7-3,14,.,TRBJ2-5,CASSSRPREETQYF,TGTGCCAGCAGCTCCCGACCTAGGGAAGAGACCCAGTACTTC
.,TRBV25-1,14,TRBD1,TRBJ1-5,CASSAGTGWQPQHF,TGTGCCAGCAGTGCCGGGACAGGGTGGCAGCCCCAGCATTTT
.,TRBV12-3/TRBV12-4,12,.,TRBJ1-2,CASSLSDYGYTF,TGTGCCAGCAGTTTGTCTGACTATGGCTACACCTTC
.,TRBV7-2,13,.,TRBJ2-7,CASSSGTEYEQYF,TGTGCCAGCAGCTCAGGGACGGAATACGAGCAGTACTTC
once,TRBV4-1,13,.,TRBJ2-3,CASSGVNTDTQYF,TGCGCCAGCAGCGGGGTGAACACAGATACGCAGTATTTT